The entry that follows covers one T cell receptor (beta chain) sequence. This sample was included in a study of blood T cell repertoires in COVID-19. Turning to the study itself: Samples of COVID-19 (acute and convalescent) were obtained from the United States, Italy and Spain.

The Seattle patients, enrolled during active infection, were followed longitudinally. Data came from immunoSEQ multiplex PCR; TCRdb stores just in-frame clones and leaves some out. The sample has 100,000 to 150,000 clones, approximately 81% seen once. This TCR came from a man older than 75 with COVID-19, enrolled during active disease. The sequencing sample was made of peripheral blood.

The CDR3 DNA is TGTGCCAGTCGCCCAGATGACTACTATGGCTACACCTTC. Translated, it gives CASRPDDYYGYTF. The chain joins TRBV19 to TRBJ1-2; D is ambiguous. The CDR3 sequence is 13 residues long. The V end was cut by 8 bases, the J end by 3 bases, with 13 bases between. Germline V gene sequence: CDR1 LNHDA, CDR2 SQIVND (reference sequence).